This record looks at one T cell receptor beta chain sequence and its context. Its specificity is not known. Germline V lookup: CDR1 SEHNR, CDR2 FQNEAQ (reference sequence). This CDR3 is 16 amino acids long. With 1 base removed from V and 2 bases from J, the gap between germline ends came to 13 bases. Sorting based on CD45RO/CCR7/CD25/CD127/CD95/CD27 separated CD4+ naive, central memory, regulatory and stem cell-like memory cells. This entry is derived from a study of beta chain features in type 1 diabetes. Findings and limits, study-wide: Resolution of whether HLA type affects TCRB rearrangement was not achieved here. There was a moderate but significant shortening of TCRB CDR3s in all four CD4+ subsets of Type 1 diabetes patients. Using cDNA template may skew counts toward highly expressing activated cells.

cDNA synthesis used the whole RNA isolate, giving expressed TCRB sequences. Using immunoSEQ multiplex PCR, the repertoire was profiled, and TCRdb retains in-frame clones only, with some absent. Of about 47,000 clones listed, about 48% are singletons. Sequenced input: stem cell memory CD4+ T cells from blood. This receptor was taken from a man younger than 45 with type 1 diabetes. This chain connects TRBV7-9 to TRBJ2-3; no definite D call. CDR3 sequence: CASSLGARYDTDTQYF. The CDR3 DNA sequence: TGTGCCAGCAGCTTAGGGGCGAGATACGACACAGATACGCAGTATTTT.